This is a list of T cell receptor beta chains from one sample in a study of shared clonotypes between healthy human individuals. Here immunoSEQ multiplex PCR was the method, and the copy in TCRdb shows in-frame clones only, minus some. Here the sample spans millions of clones, more than 85% being singletons. Sequenced sample: naive CD8+ T cells from PBMCs. Receptors were obtained from a man younger than 35 in good health. Some clones in this sample may be carry-over from other donors' samples. Both conserved end residues are part of each CDR3. Fields, in order: clone size, J gene, D gene, V gene, CDR3 DNA, CDR3 protein. D genes are given only for firm matches. Size is omitted from some rows. Given values are once, few, many or a class for expanded clones.

. TRBJ1-5 . TRBV9 TGTGCCAGCAGCGTATGGGATGATAGCAATCAGCCCCAGCATTTT CASSVWDDSNQPQHF
. TRBJ2-7 TRBD1 TRBV28 TGTGCCAGCAGTTATGTTTTCGGGACAGGGGGCTACGAGCAGTACTTC CASSYVFGTGGYEQYF
once TRBJ2-7 . TRBV20-1 TGCAGTGCTAGAAACAGGGACGAGCAGTACTTC CSARNRDEQYF
. TRBJ2-7 TRBD2 TRBV4-1 TGCGCCAGCAGCCCTAGCGGGAGGGCCGCTCACGAGCAGTACTTC CASSPSGRAAHEQYF
. TRBJ2-1 TRBD1 TRBV15 TGTGCCACCACTCCAGGGGGCGGGGTAGGGTCCGACAATGAGCAGTTCTTC CATTPGGGVGSDNEQFF
. TRBJ2-7 TRBD1 TRBV6-1 TGTGCCAGCAGTGAACCCTCCGACAGGGTTGAAGCGACCTACGAGCAGTACTTC CASSEPSDRVEATYEQYF
. TRBJ2-7 . TRBV12-5 TGTGCTAGTGGTTTCCACGAGCAGTACTTC CASGFHEQYF
. TRBJ2-7 TRBD2 TRBV9 TGTGCCAGCAGCGTAGGGGCGGGAGGGCTTGAGCAGTACTTC CASSVGAGGLEQYF
. TRBJ2-7 TRBD1 TRBV7-8 TGTGCCAGCAGCTTAGGTACAGGGGGCGCGTTTGTCTACGAGCAGTACTTC CASSLGTGGAFVYEQYF
. TRBJ2-7 . TRBV29-1 TGCAGCGTTGAAGATGGGCAGGGGGGGTACGAGCAGTACTTC CSVEDGQGGYEQYF
. TRBJ2-1 . TRBV9 TGTGCCAGCAGCGTAGCTGGCGCCAGCTCCTACAATGAGCAGTTCTTC CASSVAGASSYNEQFF
. TRBJ2-1 TRBD2 TRBV7-6 TGTGTCAGCAGCGGGACTAGCGGGGAGGGGGGCTCCTACAATGAGCAGTTCTTC CVSSGTSGEGGSYNEQFF
once TRBJ1-2 . TRBV29-1 TGCAGCGTTCAACTACCAACAGGGCCACTTAACTATGGCTACACCTTC CSVQLPTGPLNYGYTF
once TRBJ1-2 . TRBV5-1 TGCGCCAGCAGCTTGGCCGCAGGGTCCCATGGCTACACCTTC CASSLAAGSHGYTF
. TRBJ2-1 TRBD2 TRBV29-1 TGCAGCGTTGACCTCACTAGCGGTTACAATGAGCAGTTCTTC CSVDLTSGYNEQFF
. TRBJ1-1 . TRBV6-5 TGTGCCAGCAGTAAATCAGGGAACACTGAAGCTTTCTTT CASSKSGNTEAFF
. TRBJ2-7 TRBD2 TRBV7-2 TGTGCCAGCAGCCCACGACTAGCGAATAAGGAGCAGTACTTC CASSPRLANKEQYF
. TRBJ2-1 TRBD1 TRBV2 TGTGCCAGCAGTGAAGGGACAGGGAACAATGAGCAGTTCTTC CASSEGTGNNEQFF
once TRBJ1-2 . TRBV4-1 TGCGCCAGCAGCCAAGGCGACTGGGACTATGGCTACACCTTC CASSQGDWDYGYTF
. TRBJ2-1 TRBD2 TRBV29-1 TGCAGCGTTGTAGGCGGGAGCTCCTACAATGAGCAGTTCTTC CSVVGGSSYNEQFF